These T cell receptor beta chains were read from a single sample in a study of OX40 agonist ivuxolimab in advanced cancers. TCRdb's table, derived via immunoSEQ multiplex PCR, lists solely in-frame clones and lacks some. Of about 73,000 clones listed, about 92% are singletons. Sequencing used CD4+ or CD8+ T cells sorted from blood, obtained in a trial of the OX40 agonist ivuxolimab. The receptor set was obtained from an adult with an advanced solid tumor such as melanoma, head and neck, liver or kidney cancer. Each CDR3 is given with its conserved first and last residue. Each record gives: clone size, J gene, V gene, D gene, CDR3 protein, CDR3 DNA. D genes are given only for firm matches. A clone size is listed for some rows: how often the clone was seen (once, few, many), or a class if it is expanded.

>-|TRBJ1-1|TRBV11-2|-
CASSLGRGSEAFF
TGTGCCAGCAGCTTAGGCAGGGGAAGTGAAGCTTTCTTT
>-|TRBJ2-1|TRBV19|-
CASTSTETYNEQFF
TGTGCCAGTACCTCTACAGAGACCTACAATGAGCAGTTCTTC
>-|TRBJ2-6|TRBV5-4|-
CASSLRTGPGANVLTF
TGTGCCAGCAGCTTAAGAACAGGCCCTGGGGCCAACGTCCTGACTTTC
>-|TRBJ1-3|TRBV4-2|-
CASSQVTASGNTIYF
TGTGCCAGCAGCCAAGTGACGGCCTCTGGAAACACCATATATTTT
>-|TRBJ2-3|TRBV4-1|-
CASSPPRGATDTQYF
TGCGCCAGCAGCCCCCCGAGGGGGGCGACAGATACGCAGTATTTT
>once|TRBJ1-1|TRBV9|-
CASSPAKNTEAFF
TGTGCCAGCAGCCCCGCCAAGAACACTGAAGCTTTCTTT
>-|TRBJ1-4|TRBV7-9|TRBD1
CASSPPGQFNEKLFF
TGTGCCAGCAGCCCCCCGGGACAGTTTAATGAAAAACTGTTTTTT
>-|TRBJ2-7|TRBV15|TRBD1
CATSRGQGPYEQYF
TGTGCCACCAGCCGAGGACAGGGCCCCTACGAGCAGTACTTC
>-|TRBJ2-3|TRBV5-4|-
CASTLDHSYTDTQYF
TGTGCCAGCACCCTGGACCACTCCTACACAGATACGCAGTATTTT
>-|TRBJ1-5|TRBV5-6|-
CASSLGGFSNQPQHF
TGTGCCAGCAGCTTGGGGGGGTTTAGCAATCAGCCCCAGCATTTT
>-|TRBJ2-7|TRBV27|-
CASSSLGGGAAYEQYF
TGTGCCAGCAGTTCCCTCGGAGGGGGGGCCGCCTACGAGCAGTACTTC
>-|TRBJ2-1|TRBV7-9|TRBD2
CASSSSGGPTPGENEQFF
TGTGCCAGCAGCTCGAGCGGGGGGCCCACCCCCGGGGAAAATGAGCAGTTCTTC
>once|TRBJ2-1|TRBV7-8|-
CASSLGLIGGSSYNEQFF
TGTGCCAGCAGCTTAGGGCTAATAGGGGGAAGCTCCTACAATGAGCAGTTCTTC
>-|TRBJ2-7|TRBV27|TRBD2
CASSLSSGGYEQYF
TGTGCCAGCAGTTTATCTAGCGGGGGCTACGAGCAGTACTTC
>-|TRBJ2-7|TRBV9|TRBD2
CASSVGSGGEQYF
TGTGCCAGCAGCGTAGGTAGCGGGGGCGAGCAGTACTTC
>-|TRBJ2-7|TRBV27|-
CASSRSLGPASYEQYF
TGTGCCAGCTCCCGCTCCCTAGGACCCGCCTCCTACGAGCAGTACTTC
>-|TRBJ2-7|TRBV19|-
CASSTRNEQYF
TGTGCCAGTAGTACTCGGAACGAGCAGTACTTC
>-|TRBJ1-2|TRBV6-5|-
CASSYLEGLGGYTF
TGTGCCAGCAGTTACTTAGAGGGGTTAGGAGGCTACACCTTC
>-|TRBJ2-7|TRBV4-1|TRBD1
CASSRPTGGGYEQYF
TGCGCCAGCAGCCGCCCGACAGGGGGAGGGTACGAGCAGTACTTC
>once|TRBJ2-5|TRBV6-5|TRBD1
CASSHRGLETQYF
TGTGCCAGCAGCCACAGGGGGCTGGAGACCCAGTACTTC
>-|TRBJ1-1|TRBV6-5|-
CASTYNGGGTEAFF
TGTGCCAGCACCTATAATGGGGGTGGAACTGAAGCTTTCTTT
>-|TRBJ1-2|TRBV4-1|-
CASSQEPGEHYGYTF
TGCGCCAGCAGCCAAGAGCCGGGTGAGCACTATGGCTACACCTTC
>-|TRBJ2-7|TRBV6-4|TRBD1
CASSAGGVGYEQYF
TGTGCCAGCAGTGCAGGGGGCGTCGGCTACGAGCAGTACTTC
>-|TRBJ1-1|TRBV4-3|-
CASSQAQGWTEAFF
TGCGCCAGCAGCCAAGCCCAGGGTTGGACTGAAGCTTTCTTT
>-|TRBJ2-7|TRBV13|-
CASSYRDNSYEQYF
TGTGCCAGCAGCTACCGGGACAACTCCTACGAGCAGTACTTC
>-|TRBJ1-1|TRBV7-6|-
CASTAGAALAEAFF
TGTGCCAGCACCGCCGGGGCAGCCCTCGCTGAAGCTTTCTTT
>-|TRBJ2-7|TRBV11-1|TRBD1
CASSLGQGAYEQYF
TGTGCCAGCAGCTTGGGACAGGGGGCTTACGAGCAGTACTTC
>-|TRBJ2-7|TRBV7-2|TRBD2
CASSLPGGSYEQYF
TGTGCCAGCAGCTTACCGGGGGGGAGCTACGAGCAGTACTTC
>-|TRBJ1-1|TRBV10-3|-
CATNRADTEAFF
TGTGCCACGAACAGGGCGGACACTGAAGCTTTCTTT
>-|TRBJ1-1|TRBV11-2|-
CASSSAPHTEAFF
TGTGCCAGCAGCTCCGCTCCCCATACTGAAGCTTTCTTT
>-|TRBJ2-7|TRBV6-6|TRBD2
CARVCPGLEYEQYF
TGTGCCAGGGTATGCCCGGGACTAGAATACGAGCAGTACTTC
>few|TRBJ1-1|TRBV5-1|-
CASSVGTEAFF
TGCGCCAGCAGTGTGGGCACTGAAGCTTTCTTT
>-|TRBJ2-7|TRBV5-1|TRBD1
CASSWGQPHSYEQYF
TGCGCCAGCAGCTGGGGACAGCCACACTCCTACGAGCAGTACTTC
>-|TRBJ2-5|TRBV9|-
CASSVAPGTQETQYF
TGTGCCAGCAGCGTAGCCCCCGGGACCCAAGAGACCCAGTACTTC
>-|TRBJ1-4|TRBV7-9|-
CASSLRDAGVPLKLFF
TGTGCCAGCAGCCTCCGGGACGCTGGAGTACCCTTAAAACTGTTTTTT
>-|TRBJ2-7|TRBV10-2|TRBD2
CASSEVGGGYEQYF
TGCGCCAGCAGTGAGGTGGGGGGGGGCTACGAGCAGTACTTC
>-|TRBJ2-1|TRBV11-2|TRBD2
CASSLVGGVDEQFF
TGTGCCAGCAGCTTAGTCGGGGGGGTCGATGAGCAGTTCTTC
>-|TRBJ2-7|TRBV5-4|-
CASSLGTASYEQYF
TGTGCCAGCAGCTTGGGGACAGCCTCCTACGAGCAGTACTTC
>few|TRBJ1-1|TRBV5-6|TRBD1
CASSPVTGGYTEAFF
TGTGCCAGCAGCCCGGTGACAGGGGGCTACACTGAAGCTTTCTTT
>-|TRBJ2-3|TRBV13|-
CASSLPLASDTQYF
TGTGCCAGCAGCTTACCACTAGCCTCGGATACGCAGTATTTT
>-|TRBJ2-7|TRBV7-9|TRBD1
CASSSPGQGDEQYF
TGTGCCAGCAGCTCCCCGGGACAGGGGGACGAGCAGTACTTC
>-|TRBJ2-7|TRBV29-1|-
CSVVGRSYEQYF
TGCAGCGTTGTAGGTCGGTCCTACGAGCAGTACTTC
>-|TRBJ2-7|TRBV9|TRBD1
CASSPGTASSYEQYF
TGTGCCAGCAGCCCCGGGACAGCTAGCTCCTACGAGCAGTACTTC
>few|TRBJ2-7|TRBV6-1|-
CASLWGYEQYF
TGTGCCAGCTTATGGGGTTACGAGCAGTACTTC
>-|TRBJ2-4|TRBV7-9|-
CASSLAKGGKNIQYF
TGTGCCAGCAGCTTAGCGAAGGGGGGCAAAAACATTCAGTACTTC
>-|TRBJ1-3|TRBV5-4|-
CASSLAVTGNTIYF
TGTGCCAGCAGCTTGGCAGTCACTGGAAACACCATATATTTT
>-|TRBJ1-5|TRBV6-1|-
CASSEVWSLNQPQHF
TGTGCCAGCAGTGAAGTGTGGAGCCTCAATCAGCCCCAGCATTTT
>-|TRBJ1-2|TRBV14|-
CASSQEEDWGRRSGYTF
TGTGCCAGCAGCCAAGAGGAGGACTGGGGCCGCCGGTCTGGCTACACCTTC
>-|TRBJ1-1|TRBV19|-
CASSGTGSGTEAFF
TGTGCCAGTAGTGGAACAGGGTCGGGGACTGAAGCTTTCTTT
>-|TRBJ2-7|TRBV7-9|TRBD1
CASSSNRGPTYAQYF
TGTGCCAGCAGCTCGAACAGGGGGCCCACCTACGCGCAGTACTTC
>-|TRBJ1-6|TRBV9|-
CASSEGTTTSYNSPLHF
TGTGCCAGCAGCGAAGGGACAACGACCTCCTATAATTCACCCCTCCACTTT
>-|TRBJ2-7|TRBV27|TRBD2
CASSLLLPGAGYEQYF
TGTGCCAGCAGTTTACTCCTCCCGGGAGCGGGATACGAGCAGTACTTC
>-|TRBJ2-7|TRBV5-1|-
CASSLGQDGAYEQYF
TGCGCCAGCAGCTTGGGCCAGGACGGAGCCTACGAGCAGTACTTC
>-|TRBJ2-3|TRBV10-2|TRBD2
CASSERVGSGSTDTQYF
TGCGCCAGCAGCGAGCGGGTCGGTAGCGGGAGCACAGATACGCAGTATTTT
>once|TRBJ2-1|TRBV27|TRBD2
CASSPGLAGINEQFF
TGTGCCAGCAGTCCGGGACTAGCGGGGATCAATGAGCAGTTCTTC
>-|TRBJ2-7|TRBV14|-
CASKDLPYEQYF
TGTGCCAGCAAAGACCTCCCCTACGAGCAGTACTTC
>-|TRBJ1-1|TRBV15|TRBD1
CATSREGRGQETEAFF
TGTGCCACCAGCAGAGAGGGCAGGGGGCAGGAGACTGAAGCTTTCTTT